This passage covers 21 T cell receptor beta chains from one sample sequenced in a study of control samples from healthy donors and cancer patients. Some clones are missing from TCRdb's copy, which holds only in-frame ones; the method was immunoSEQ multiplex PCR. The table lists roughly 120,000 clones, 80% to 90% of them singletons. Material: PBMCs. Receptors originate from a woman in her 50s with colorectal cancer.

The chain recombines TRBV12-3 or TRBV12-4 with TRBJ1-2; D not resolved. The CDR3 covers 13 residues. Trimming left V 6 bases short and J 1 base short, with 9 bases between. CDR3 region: CASSYGDNYGYTF. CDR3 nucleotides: TGTGCCAGCAGCTATGGGGATAACTATGGCTACACCTTC.

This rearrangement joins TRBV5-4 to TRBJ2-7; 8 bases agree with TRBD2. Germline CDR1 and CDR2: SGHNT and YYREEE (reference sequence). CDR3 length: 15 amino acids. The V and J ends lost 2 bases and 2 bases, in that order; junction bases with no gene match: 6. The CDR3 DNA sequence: TGTGCCAGCAGCTTAACCGGGGGGGCCACCTACGAGCAGTACTTC. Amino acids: CASSLTGGATYEQYF.

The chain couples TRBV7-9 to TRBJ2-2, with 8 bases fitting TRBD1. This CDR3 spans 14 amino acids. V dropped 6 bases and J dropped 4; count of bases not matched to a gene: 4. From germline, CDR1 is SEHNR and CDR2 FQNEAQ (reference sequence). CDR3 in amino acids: CASSIQGGTGELFF. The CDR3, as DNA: TGTGCCAGCAGTATACAGGGGGGCACCGGGGAGCTGTTTTTT.

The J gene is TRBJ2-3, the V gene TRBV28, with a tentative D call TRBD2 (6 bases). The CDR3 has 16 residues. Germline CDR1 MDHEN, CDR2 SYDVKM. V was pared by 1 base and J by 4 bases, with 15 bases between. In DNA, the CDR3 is TGTGCCAGCAGTTTATTTTTCGGGAGTGAGGCAGATACGCAGTATTTT. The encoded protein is CASSLFFGSEADTQYF.

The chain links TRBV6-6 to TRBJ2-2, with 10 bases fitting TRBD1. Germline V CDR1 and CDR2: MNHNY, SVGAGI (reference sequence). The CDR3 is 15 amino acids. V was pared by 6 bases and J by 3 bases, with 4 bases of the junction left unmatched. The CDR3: CASRTGTGDTGELFF. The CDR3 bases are TGTGCCAGCAGAACCGGGACAGGGGACACCGGGGAGCTGTTTTTT.

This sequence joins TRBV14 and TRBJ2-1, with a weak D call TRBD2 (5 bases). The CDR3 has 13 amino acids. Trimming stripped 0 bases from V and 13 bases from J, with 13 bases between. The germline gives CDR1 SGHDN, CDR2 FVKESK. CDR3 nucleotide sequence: TGTGCCAGCAGCCAAGAGCTAGAGGGAGAACAGTTCTTC. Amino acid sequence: CASSQELEGEQFF.

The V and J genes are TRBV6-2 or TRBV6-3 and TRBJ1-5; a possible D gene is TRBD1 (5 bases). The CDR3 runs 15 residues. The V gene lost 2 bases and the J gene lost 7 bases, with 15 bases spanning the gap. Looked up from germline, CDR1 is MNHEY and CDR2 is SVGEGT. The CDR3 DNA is TGTGCCAGCAGTTACGAGGACACCGCCCGCCAGCCCCAGCATTTT. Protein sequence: CASSYEDTARQPQHF.

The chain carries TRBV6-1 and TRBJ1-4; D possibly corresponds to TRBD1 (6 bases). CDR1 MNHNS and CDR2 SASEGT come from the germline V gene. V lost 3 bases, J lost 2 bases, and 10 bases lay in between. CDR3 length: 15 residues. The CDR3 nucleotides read TGTGCCAGCAGTGACAAGGGGGGGACTAATGAAAAACTGTTTTTT. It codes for CASSDKGGTNEKLFF.

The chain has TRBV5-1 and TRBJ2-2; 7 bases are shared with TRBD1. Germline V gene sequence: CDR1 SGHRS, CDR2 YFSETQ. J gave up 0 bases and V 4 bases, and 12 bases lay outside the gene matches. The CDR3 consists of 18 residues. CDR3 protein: CASSGTGTAIPNTGELFF. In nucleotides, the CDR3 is TGCGCCAGCAGCGGGACCGGGACAGCGATACCGAACACCGGGGAGCTGTTTTTT.

The CDR3: CASSLGQYSEAFF. CDR3 DNA sequence: TGCGCCAGCAGCCTTGGACAGTACTCTGAAGCTTTCTTT. The rearrangement links TRBV10-1 to TRBJ1-1, with D perhaps matching TRBD1 (6 bases). V shed 6 bases and J shed 6 bases, with 14 bases lying between them. CDR1 is WNHNN and CDR2 is SYGVQD in the germline V gene (reference sequence). The CDR3 covers 13 residues.

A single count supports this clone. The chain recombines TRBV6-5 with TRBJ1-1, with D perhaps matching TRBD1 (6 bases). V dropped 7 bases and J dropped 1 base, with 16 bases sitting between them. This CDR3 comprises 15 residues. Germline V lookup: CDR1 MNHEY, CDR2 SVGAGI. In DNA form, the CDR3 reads TGTGCCAGCACCCGTGACGGGGGGCCGAACACTGAAGCTTTCTTT. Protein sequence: CASTRDGGPNTEAFF.

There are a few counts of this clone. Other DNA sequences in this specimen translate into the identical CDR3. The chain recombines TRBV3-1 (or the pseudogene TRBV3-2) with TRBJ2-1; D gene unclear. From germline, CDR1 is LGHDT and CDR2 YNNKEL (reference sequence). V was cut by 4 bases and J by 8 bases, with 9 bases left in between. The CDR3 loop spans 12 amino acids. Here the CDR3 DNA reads TGTGCCAGCAGCCGAGACCTTGATGAGCAGTTCTTC. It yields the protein CASSRDLDEQFF.

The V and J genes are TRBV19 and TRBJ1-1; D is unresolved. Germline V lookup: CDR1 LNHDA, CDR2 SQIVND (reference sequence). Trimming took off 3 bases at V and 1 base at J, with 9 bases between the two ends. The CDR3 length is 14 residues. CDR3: CASSMRAANTEAFF. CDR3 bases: TGTGCCAGTAGTATGAGGGCAGCGAACACTGAAGCTTTCTTT. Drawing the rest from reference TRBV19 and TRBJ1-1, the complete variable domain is DGGITQSPKYLFRKEGQNVTLSCEQNLNHDAMYWYRQDPGQGLRLIYYSQIVNDFQKGDIAEGYSVSREKKESFPLTVTSAQKNPTAFYLCASSMRAANTEAFFGQGTRLTVV.

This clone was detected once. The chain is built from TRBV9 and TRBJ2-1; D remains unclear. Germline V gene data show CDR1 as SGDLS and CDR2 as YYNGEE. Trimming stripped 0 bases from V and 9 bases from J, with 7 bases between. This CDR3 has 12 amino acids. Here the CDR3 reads CASSVAGSEQFF. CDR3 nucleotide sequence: TGTGCCAGCAGCGTAGCCGGGTCTGAGCAGTTCTTC.

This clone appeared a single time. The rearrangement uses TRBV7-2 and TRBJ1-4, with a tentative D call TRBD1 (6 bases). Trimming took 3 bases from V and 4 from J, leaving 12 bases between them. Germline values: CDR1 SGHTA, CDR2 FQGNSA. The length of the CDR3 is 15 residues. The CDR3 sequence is CASSFATGLNEKLFF. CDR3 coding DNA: TGTGCCAGCAGCTTTGCGACAGGCCTTAATGAAAAACTGTTTTTT.

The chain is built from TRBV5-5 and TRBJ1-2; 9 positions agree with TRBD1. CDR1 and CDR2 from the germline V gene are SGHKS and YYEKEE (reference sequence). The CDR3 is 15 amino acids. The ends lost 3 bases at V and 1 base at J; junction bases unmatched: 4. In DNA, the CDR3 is TGTGCCAGCAGCTCGGGACAGGGATTTAACTATGGCTACACCTTC. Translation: CASSSGQGFNYGYTF.

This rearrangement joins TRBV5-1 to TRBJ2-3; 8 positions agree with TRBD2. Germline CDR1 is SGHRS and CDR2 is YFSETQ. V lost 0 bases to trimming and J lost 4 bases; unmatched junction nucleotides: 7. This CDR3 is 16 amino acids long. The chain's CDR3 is CASSLARGGTPDTQYF. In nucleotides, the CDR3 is TGCGCCAGCAGCTTGGCCCGCGGGGGGACCCCAGATACGCAGTATTTT. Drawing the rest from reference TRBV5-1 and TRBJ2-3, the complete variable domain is KAGVTQTPRYLIKTRGQQVTLSCSPISGHRSVSWYQQTPGQGLQFLFEYFSETQRNKGNFPGRFSGRQFSNSRSEMNVSTLELGDSALYLCASSLARGGTPDTQYFGPGTRLTVL.

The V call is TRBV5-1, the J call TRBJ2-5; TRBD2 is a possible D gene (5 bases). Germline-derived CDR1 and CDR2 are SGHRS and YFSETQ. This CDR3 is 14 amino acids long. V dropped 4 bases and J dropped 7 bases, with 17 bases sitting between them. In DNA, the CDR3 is TGCGCCAGCAGCCCCGGGGTGGTCCTGGGGACCCAGTACTTC. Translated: CASSPGVVLGTQYF.

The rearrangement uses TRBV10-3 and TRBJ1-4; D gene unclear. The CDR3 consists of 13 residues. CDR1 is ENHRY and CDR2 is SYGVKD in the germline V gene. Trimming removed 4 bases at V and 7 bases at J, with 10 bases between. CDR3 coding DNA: TGTGCCATCAGTGCCCGTGACGGTGAAAAACTGTTTTTT. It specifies CAISARDGEKLFF.

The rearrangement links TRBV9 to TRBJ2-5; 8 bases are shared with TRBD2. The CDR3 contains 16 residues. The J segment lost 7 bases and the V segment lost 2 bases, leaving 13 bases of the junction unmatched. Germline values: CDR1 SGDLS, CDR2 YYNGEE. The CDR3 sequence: CASSVQTGGGIGTQYF. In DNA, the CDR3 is TGTGCCAGCAGCGTCCAAACGGGAGGGGGGATCGGGACCCAGTACTTC.

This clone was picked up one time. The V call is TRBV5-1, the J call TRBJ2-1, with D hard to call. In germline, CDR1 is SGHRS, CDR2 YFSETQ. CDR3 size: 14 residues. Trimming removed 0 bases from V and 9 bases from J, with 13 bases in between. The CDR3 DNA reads TGCGCCAGCAGCTTGGAAGTCGCGGCTGGTGAGCAGTTCTTC. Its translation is CASSLEVAAGEQFF.